The 13 T cell receptor beta chains below were found in one sample sequenced in a study of blood T cell repertoires in COVID-19. Profiled with immunoSEQ multiplex PCR; TCRdb holds only in-frame clones, not every one. The repertoire consists of about 190,000 clones, with roughly 84% occurring once and the leading ten covering 8% to 11%. The source material was peripheral blood. These TCRs come from a woman of 80 years or more with active or convalescent COVID-19.

The genes are TRBV15 and TRBJ1-2; no clear D gene. The V and J ends lost 0 bases and 6 bases respectively, with 8 bases between them. The CDR3 is 13 residues long. The germline V gene encodes CDR1 LNHNV and CDR2 YYDKDF (reference sequence). CDR3 sequence reads: CATSRDYQDGYTF. CDR3 in DNA: TGTGCCACCAGCAGAGATTATCAGGATGGCTACACCTTC.

The gene calls are TRBV7-9 and TRBJ1-1; D is unclear. Germline CDR1 reads SEHNR; CDR2 reads FQNEAQ (reference sequence). The CDR3 runs 13 residues. Trimming cost V 3 bases and J 4 bases, with 9 bases left between them. CDR3 in amino acids: CASSFVGVTEAFF. In DNA form, the CDR3 reads TGTGCCAGCAGCTTCGTTGGAGTCACTGAAGCTTTCTTT.

The chain couples TRBV30 to TRBJ1-1; TRBD1 is a possible D gene (5 bases). Germline-derived CDR1 and CDR2 are GTSNPN and SVGIG (reference sequence). This CDR3 contains 14 residues. V dropped 2 bases and J dropped 3 bases, with 13 bases sitting between them. The CDR3 loop is CAWSRGVRYTEAFF. The CDR3 region has the DNA TGTGCCTGGAGTCGGGGGGTCAGATACACTGAAGCTTTCTTT.

This chain uses TRBV6-5 with TRBJ1-2, with 9 bases lining up with TRBD1. The CDR3 spans 12 residues. Unmatched junction bases numbered 3, after V lost 7 bases and J lost 6 bases. The V gene's germline CDR1 is MNHEY and CDR2 SVGAGI. CDR3: CASTGTGHGYTF. The CDR3 DNA reads TGTGCCAGCACCGGGACAGGGCATGGCTACACCTTC.

The J gene is TRBJ2-1, the V gene TRBV2; a weak D match, TRBD2 (6 bases). CDR3 length: 16 residues. CDR1 and CDR2 from the germline V gene are SNHLY and FYNNEI. Trimming stripped 0 bases from V and 6 bases from J, with 15 bases between. CDR3 amino acids: CASSEAVLASSNEQFF. DNA of the CDR3: TGTGCCAGCAGTGAAGCGGTACTAGCTAGTAGCAATGAGCAGTTCTTC.

The CDR3 loop reads CASSPGTGEDTQYF. The CDR3 DNA reads as TGCGCCAGCAGCCCGGGGACAGGGGAAGATACGCAGTATTTT. The gene calls are TRBV5-1 and TRBJ2-3; 10 bases line up with TRBD1. The CDR3 totals 14 residues. CDR1 and CDR2 (germline): SGHRS, YFSETQ. The V gene end was trimmed by 4 bases and the J gene end by 5 bases; junction bases not matched to a gene: 4.

The V and J genes are TRBV6-5 and TRBJ2-2, with D uncertain. Germline assignment: CDR1 MNHEY and CDR2 SVGAGI. Trimming took 10 bases from V and 1 from J, leaving 10 bases between them. The CDR3 sequence is 13 residues long. The CDR3 loop reads CATYTVNTGELFF. CDR3 nucleotides: TGTGCCACTTATACAGTGAACACCGGGGAGCTGTTTTTT.

The chain carries TRBV6-1 and TRBJ2-5, with 7 nucleotides matching TRBD2. The CDR3 loop spans 14 amino acids. Germline V lookup: CDR1 MNHNS, CDR2 SASEGT. The V segment lost 2 bases and the J segment 5 bases; nucleotides outside the gene matches: 5. The CDR3 nucleotides read TGTGCCAGCAGTGAATTTTGGGGAGGGGAGACCCAGTACTTC. This sequence encodes CASSEFWGGETQYF.

The J gene is TRBJ2-1, the V gene TRBV7-2; D may be TRBD1 (5 bases). V lost 1 base and J lost 2, with 9 bases in between. Germline lookup yields CDR1 SGHTA and CDR2 FQGNSA. This CDR3 is built from 15 residues. The CDR3 sequence: CASSLDQGTYNEQFF. In nucleotides, the CDR3 is TGTGCCAGCAGCTTAGACCAGGGCACCTACAATGAGCAGTTCTTC. Full variable domain (remainder filled in from reference TRBV7-2 and TRBJ2-1): GAGVSQSPSNKVTEKGKDVELRCDPISGHTALYWYRQSLGQGLEFLIYFQGNSAPDKSGLPSDRFSAERTGGSVSTLTIQRTQQEDSAVYLCASSLDQGTYNEQFFGPGTRLTVL.

There are a few counts of this clone. V gene TRBV11-2 combines with J gene TRBJ1-1, with D unresolved. This CDR3 contains 16 residues. Germline-derived CDR1 and CDR2 are SGHAT and FQNNGV. Trimming stripped 0 bases from V and 4 bases from J, with 15 bases between. The CDR3 DNA reads TGTGCCAGCAGCTTAGATCTCGGACTGAGAGTCACTGAAGCTTTCTTT. Its protein is CASSLDLGLRVTEAFF.

The chain links TRBV6-5 to TRBJ1-1; possibly TRBD1 for D (5 bases). CDR1 MNHEY and CDR2 SVGAGI come from the germline V gene. V dropped 7 bases and J dropped 1 base, with 10 bases sitting between them. The CDR3 sequence is 13 residues long. The CDR3 sequence: CASTKGQNTEAFF. CDR3 in DNA: TGTGCCAGCACCAAAGGACAGAACACTGAAGCTTTCTTT.

This sequence joins TRBV30 and TRBJ2-1; D may be TRBD1 (5 bases). Germline values: CDR1 GTSNPN, CDR2 SVGIG (reference sequence). CDR3 length: 12 residues. Trimming left V 0 bases short and J 9 bases short, with 9 bases between. The DNA of the CDR3 is TGTGCCTGGAGTGTAGGGGTCACTGAGCAGTTCTTC. Translated, it gives CAWSVGVTEQFF.

Concerning this clone itself: Other DNA sequences from this sample encode an identical CDR3 as well. V is TRBV6-4 and J is TRBJ1-2; 10 nucleotides agree with TRBD1. Germline assignment: CDR1 MRHNA and CDR2 SNTAGT. The CDR3 runs to 13 residues. The ends lost 6 bases at V and 3 bases at J; junction bases unmatched: 1. CDR3 region: CASRGTGDYGYTF. CDR3 DNA sequence: TGTGCCAGCAGGGGGACAGGGGACTATGGCTACACCTTC.